The T cell receptor beta chain described here comes from a study of cytomegalovirus exposure and HLA in healthy donors. Study-level points and caveats: In vitro, a few CMV-associated chains proved specific for CMV antigens. Being productive about 87% or about 30% of the time was typical of most TCR beta V segments in an earlier analysis. Clonal expansion, a later analysis showed, was greater in HLA-associated TCR beta chains than in equally common others.

The sample holds a few counts of this clone. The antigen is undetermined. 60 Vbeta and 13 Jbeta primers were used in PCR. The protocol was immunoSEQ multiplex PCR, while the TCRdb copy is restricted to in-frame clones and leaves out a portion. The data show about 110,000 clones, 60% to 75% seen once. The CDR3 has 15 amino acids. Germline V gene data show CDR1 as LNHDA and CDR2 as SQIVND (reference sequence). The V gene end was trimmed by 3 bases and the J gene end by 4 bases; junction bases not matched to a gene: 6. Sample: PBMCs. The rearrangement joins TRBV19 to TRBJ2-3; 8 bases are shared with TRBD2. This receptor was obtained from a man aged 30-40 years in good health and CMV-seronegative. CDR3 sequence reads: CASSIGAGAADTQYF. The CDR3 coding sequence is TGTGCCAGTAGTATTGGAGCGGGAGCCGCAGATACGCAGTATTTT.